Each of the 23 T cell receptor beta chains below was sequenced from the same sample in a study of control samples from healthy donors and cancer patients. Method: immunoSEQ multiplex PCR; TCRdb's copy keeps in-frame clones and lacks some. The table lists 150,000 or so clones, roughly 94% of them singletons. The sample consisted of PBMCs. The receptors here all came from a man in his sixties with colorectal cancer.

The chain joins TRBV30 to TRBJ2-3; 7 positions match TRBD1. With V trimmed by 1 base and J by 4 bases, 8 bases remained unmatched. The CDR3 runs to 15 residues. Germline V lookup: CDR1 GTSNPN, CDR2 SVGIG (reference sequence). In DNA, the CDR3 is TGTGCCTGGAGTGCTAGGGGGCGGGTTTCAGATACGCAGTATTTT. This sequence encodes CAWSARGRVSDTQYF.

The chain links TRBV2 to TRBJ1-5; D unclear. Trimming pared 3 bases from V and 10 bases from J, leaving 7 bases between. The germline V gene encodes CDR1 SNHLY and CDR2 FYNNEI. The CDR3 is 11 residues long. CDR3 coding DNA: TGTGCCAGCAGTGATGGGTTCCCCCAGCATTTT. Its translation is CASSDGFPQHF.

The chain couples TRBV13 to TRBJ1-2; TRBD1 might be the D (6 bases). CDR1 is PRHDT, CDR2 FYEKMQ, per germline (reference sequence). Trimming took 5 bases from V and 4 from J, leaving 14 bases between them. The CDR3 has 14 amino acids. CDR3 sequence (DNA): TGTGCCAGCAGCCCCCGGACAGCGGTCTATGGCTACACCTTC. Its protein is CASSPRTAVYGYTF.

The chain employs TRBV19 and TRBJ1-1; 9 bases fit TRBD1. Germline CDR1 is LNHDA and CDR2 is SQIVND (reference sequence). The J segment lost 1 base and the V segment lost 7 bases, leaving 10 bases of the junction unmatched. The CDR3 is 16 residues long. The CDR3 protein is CASNRRDRVRNTEAFF. The CDR3 coding sequence is TGTGCCAGTAATAGACGGGACAGGGTCCGGAACACTGAAGCTTTCTTT.

The chain uses TRBV18 and TRBJ2-7, with a possible D match to TRBD2 (5 bases). Trimming shortened V by 0 bases and J by 2 bases, and 14 bases separated the two germline ends. Germline V gives CDR1 KGHSH, CDR2 LQKENI. This CDR3 has 16 amino acids. The CDR3: CASSPPSGRGTYEQYF. DNA of the CDR3: TGTGCCAGCTCACCACCGTCGGGGAGAGGGACCTACGAGCAGTACTTC.

The chain couples TRBV30 to TRBJ2-5; a possible D gene is TRBD1 (5 bases). From germline, CDR1 is GTSNPN and CDR2 SVGIG (reference sequence). Trimming removed 2 bases at V and 2 bases at J, with 9 bases between. CDR3 length: 13 amino acids. In DNA, the CDR3 is TGTGCCTGGAGTCGTGACAGACAAGAGACCCAGTACTTC. This codes for CAWSRDRQETQYF.

The chain is built from TRBV3-1 (or the pseudogene TRBV3-2) and TRBJ2-3, with TRBD2 matching 10 bases. This CDR3 is 14 amino acids long. V was clipped by 2 bases and J by 4 bases; unmatched bases: 0. CDR1 LGHDT and CDR2 YNNKEL come from the germline V gene (reference sequence). CDR3 bases: TGTGCCAGCAGCCAACTAGCGGGGGCAGATACGCAGTATTTT. It yields the protein CASSQLAGADTQYF.

This clone appeared a few times. The V call is TRBV19, the J call TRBJ1-1; D ambiguous. CDR1 LNHDA and CDR2 SQIVND come from the germline V gene (reference sequence). The CDR3 spans 13 residues. V was clipped by 4 bases and J by 0 bases, with 6 bases between them. This CDR3 reads CASSRQMNTEAFF. Written as DNA, the CDR3 is TGTGCCAGTAGTAGGCAGATGAACACTGAAGCTTTCTTT.

This clone appeared a single time. The V call is TRBV7-2, the J call TRBJ2-2; no reliable D call. V shed 5 bases and J shed 4 bases, with 8 bases lying between them. This CDR3 contains 13 residues. Germline CDR1 is SGHTA and CDR2 is FQGNSA. CDR3: CASSEDPTGELFF. The CDR3 DNA is TGTGCCAGCAGCGAGGACCCCACCGGGGAGCTGTTTTTT.

As concerns this clone: One junction end disagrees with the germline gene, perhaps due to a read error. The J gene is TRBJ1-3, the V gene TRBV3-1 (or the pseudogene TRBV3-2); D might be TRBD1 (5 bases). This CDR3 has 13 amino acids. From germline, CDR1 is LGHDT and CDR2 YNNKEL (reference sequence). The DNA for the CDR3 is TGTGCCAGCACCTCAGGGTCCGGAAACTCCATATATTTT. Amino acid sequence: CASTSGSGNSIYF.

The V gene is TRBV3-1 (or the pseudogene TRBV3-2), the J gene TRBJ2-7; 10 nucleotides match TRBD2. Unmatched junction bases numbered 10, after V lost 6 bases and J lost 5 bases. The CDR3 spans 15 residues. Per germline, CDR1 LGHDT and CDR2 YNNKEL (reference sequence). CDR3 sequence reads: CASSKGSGGADEQYF. The DNA of the CDR3 is TGTGCCAGCAGTAAAGGGAGCGGGGGGGCCGACGAGCAGTACTTC.

This chain links TRBV6-1 with TRBJ2-3; D not resolved. Germline lookup yields CDR1 MNHNS and CDR2 SASEGT. The ends were cut back, 4 bases at V and 2 bases at J, with 7 bases in the middle. CDR3 size: 13 residues. CDR3 nucleotide sequence: TGTGCCAGCAGTGTCGCTACCACAGATACGCAGTATTTT. Residues: CASSVATTDTQYF.

This chain connects TRBV9 to TRBJ1-3; D unresolved. The CDR3 runs 15 residues. Trimming left V 4 bases short and J 0 bases short, with 11 bases between. The germline CDR1 and CDR2 sequences are SGDLS and YYNGEE. CDR3 in amino acids: CASSPSPGSGNTIYF. Written as DNA, the CDR3 is TGTGCCAGCAGCCCCTCACCCGGCTCTGGAAACACCATATATTTT. Supplemented by reference TRBV9 and TRBJ1-3, the full variable domain reads DSGVTQTPKHLITATGQRVTLRCSPRSGDLSVYWYQQSLDQGLQFLIQYYNGEERAKGNILERFSAQQFPDLHSELNLSSLELGDSALYFCASSPSPGSGNTIYFGEGSWLTVV.

The gene calls are TRBV27 and TRBJ1-6; 9 nucleotides agree with TRBD1. Per germline, CDR1 MNHEY and CDR2 SMNVEV (reference sequence). The CDR3 loop spans 14 amino acids. With V trimmed by 6 bases and J by 8 bases, 5 bases remained unmatched. The CDR3 sequence is CASSRWTGDSPLHF. The CDR3 DNA is TGTGCCAGCAGCCGCTGGACAGGGGATTCACCCCTCCACTTT.

This chain uses TRBV9 with TRBJ1-6; D not certain. This CDR3 has 14 residues. The V end lost 0 bases, the J end lost 10 bases, and 11 bases lay between the germline ends. The germline gives CDR1 SGDLS, CDR2 YYNGEE. The CDR3 spells CASSVEEVQSPLHF. DNA of the CDR3: TGTGCCAGCAGCGTAGAGGAGGTGCAATCACCCCTCCACTTT.

As for this clone: Other DNA sequences in the sample encode the same CDR3. CDR3 nucleotides: TGTGCCAGCAGTGGACAGGGAGGCAATCAGCCCCAGCATTTT. This sequence encodes CASSGQGGNQPQHF. The chain uses TRBV19 and TRBJ1-5, with TRBD1 identical over 8 bases. The CDR3 totals 14 residues. Trimming took 9 bases from V and 2 from J; bases not matched to a gene: 6. CDR1 is LNHDA, CDR2 SQIVND, per germline (reference sequence).

This clone was seen just once. V is TRBV4-1 and J is TRBJ1-4, with 9 bases identical to TRBD1. The CDR3 extends over 16 amino acids. Looked up from germline, CDR1 is MGHRA and CDR2 is YSYEKL. The ends lost 4 bases at V and 5 bases at J; junction bases unmatched: 8. CDR3 amino acids: CASSPLRQGGNEKLFF. For the CDR3, the DNA is TGCGCCAGCAGCCCCCTCAGACAGGGGGGGAATGAAAAACTGTTTTTT.

The genes are TRBV6-5 and TRBJ2-5, with 9 positions matching TRBD1. With V trimmed by 6 bases and J by 8 bases, 7 bases remained unmatched. This CDR3 comprises 13 residues. Germline V CDR1 and CDR2: MNHEY, SVGAGI. This CDR3 reads CASSKDRGTTQYF. As DNA, the CDR3 is TGTGCCAGCAGCAAGGACAGGGGAACTACCCAGTACTTC.

This chain connects TRBV6-5 to TRBJ1-2; 7 bases agree with TRBD1. CDR1 is MNHEY and CDR2 is SVGAGI in the germline V gene. There are 12 residues in the CDR3. Trimming took 7 bases from V and 3 from J; bases not matched to a gene: 2. For the CDR3, the DNA is TGTGCCAGCACCAGGGGGGACTATGGCTACACCTTC. It encodes CASTRGDYGYTF.

This chain joins TRBV7-9 and TRBJ1-1; D might be TRBD1 (6 bases). Trimming pared 3 bases from V and 0 bases from J, leaving 17 bases between. This CDR3 is built from 17 residues. The V gene's germline CDR1 is SEHNR and CDR2 FQNEAQ (reference sequence). The CDR3 region is CASSFQGRGIMNTEAFF. CDR3 bases: TGTGCCAGCAGCTTTCAAGGCAGGGGTATAATGAACACTGAAGCTTTCTTT.

The chain links TRBV21-1 to TRBJ1-2; the table's D call of TRBD1 was not tested on the DNA. TRBV21-1 is assigned pseudogene status. The CDR3 loop spans 15 amino acids. CDR3 bases: TGTGCCATTCCGACAGGGGCCCCAACTAACTATGGCTACACCTTC. Translation: CAIPTGAPTNYGYTF.

This chain connects TRBV2 to TRBJ1-3, with unresolved D. V was clipped by 6 bases and J by 1 base, with 19 bases between them. The length of the CDR3 is 17 residues. The germline V gene has CDR1 SNHLY and CDR2 FYNNEI. CDR3 in amino acids: CASSRNKPAFSGNTIYF. CDR3 DNA: TGTGCCAGCAGCCGCAATAAACCAGCTTTTTCTGGAAACACCATATATTTT.

This chain joins TRBV27 and TRBJ1-4; D is uncertain. The length of the CDR3 is 11 residues. The germline V gene encodes CDR1 MNHEY and CDR2 SMNVEV (reference sequence). Trimming stripped 3 bases from V and 11 bases from J, with 7 bases between. The CDR3 region has the DNA TGTGCCAGCAGTTTGGGTGGGAAACTGTTTTTT. It translates to CASSLGGKLFF.